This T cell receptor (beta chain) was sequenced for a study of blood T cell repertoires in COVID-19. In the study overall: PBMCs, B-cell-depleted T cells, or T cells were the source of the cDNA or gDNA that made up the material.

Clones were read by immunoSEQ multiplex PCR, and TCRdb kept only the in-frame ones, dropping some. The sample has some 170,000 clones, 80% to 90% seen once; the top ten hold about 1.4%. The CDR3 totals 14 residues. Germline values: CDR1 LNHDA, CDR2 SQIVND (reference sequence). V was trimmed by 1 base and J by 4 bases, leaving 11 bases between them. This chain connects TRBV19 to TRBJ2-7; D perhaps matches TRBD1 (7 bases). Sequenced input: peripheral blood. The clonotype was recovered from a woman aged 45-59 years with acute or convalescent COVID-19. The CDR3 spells CASSIGRGQYEQYF. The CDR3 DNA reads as TGTGCCAGTAGTATAGGGAGGGGGCAATACGAGCAGTACTTC.